Following are 26 T cell receptor beta chains from one sample sequenced in a study of CD8 T cells in ankylosing spondylitis. Each CDR3 protein gets one entry after TCRdb re-called the 5' RACE reads with MiXCR. The sample lists 250,000 to 350,000 distinct CDR3 sequences, roughly 20% occurring once. The sequencing input was blood, either unsorted or a sorted T cell fraction (not recorded which). These receptors were collected from a female donor with ankylosing spondylitis or in good health (not recorded which).

This clonotype has at least ten counts. The rearrangement uses TRBV20-1 and TRBJ1-2; no clear D gene. The CDR3 totals 13 residues. The ends were cut back, 0 bases at V and 6 bases at J, with 11 bases in the middle. CDR1 is DFQATT, CDR2 SNEGSKA, per germline (reference sequence). The CDR3 protein is CSAREGMNHGYTF. CDR3 DNA sequence: TGCAGTGCTAGAGAAGGGATGAATCATGGCTACACCTTC.

This clonotype was seen more than once but under ten times. The genes are TRBV10-3 and TRBJ2-3; TRBD2 might be the D (6 bases). Germline V CDR1 and CDR2: ENHRY, SYGVKD. The CDR3 length is 13 residues. V was clipped by 4 bases and J by 5 bases, with 10 bases between them. This CDR3 reads CAISASEIDTQYF. The CDR3 region has the DNA TGTGCCATCAGTGCTAGCGAGATAGATACGCAGTATTTT.

A few counts support this clonotype. This chain connects TRBV12-3 or TRBV12-4 to TRBJ2-1; possibly TRBD1 or TRBD2 for D (5 bases each). The CDR3 consists of 15 residues. Trimming removed 2 bases at V and 6 bases at J, with 14 bases between. CDR3 in DNA: TGTGCCAGCAGTTTATCGGGGACGGGAAGCAATGAGCAGTTCTTC. This translates into CASSLSGTGSNEQFF.

This clonotype was counted only a few times. The chain combines TRBV20-1 with TRBJ2-4; 14 bases are shared with TRBD2. V shed 3 bases, J shed 2 bases, and the junction held 12 bases outside the gene matches. Per germline, CDR1 DFQATT and CDR2 SNEGSKA (reference sequence). The CDR3 covers 19 residues. In nucleotides, the CDR3 is TGCAGTGCTAGCTCTCCGACTAGCGGGAGGGCCGAGTCCAAAAACATTCAGTACTTC. It encodes CSASSPTSGRAESKNIQYF.

The chain joins TRBV24-1 to TRBJ2-3; 10 nucleotides match TRBD2. V shed 3 bases and J 4 bases; nucleotides not matched to a gene: 9. The CDR3 has 17 residues. Germline-derived CDR1 and CDR2 are KGHDR and SFDVKD. This chain's CDR3 is CATSDNKIAGGADTQYF. The CDR3 bases are TGTGCCACCAGTGATAACAAAATAGCGGGAGGTGCAGATACGCAGTATTTT.

Of note for this clonotype: It may be a read error: a sequence one base away is much more abundant. CDR3 residues: CAISEFGRIEAFF. CDR3 coding DNA: TGTGCCATCAGTGAGTTCGGGAGGATTGAAGCTTTCTTT. This chain connects TRBV10-3 to TRBJ1-1; no firm D call. Germline assignment: CDR1 ENHRY and CDR2 SYGVKD. CDR3 length: 13 residues. Trimming cost V 1 base and J 7 bases, with 10 bases left between them.

The V gene is TRBV20-1, the J gene TRBJ2-7; D is unclear. Germline V gene data show CDR1 as DFQATT and CDR2 as SNEGSKA (reference sequence). With 7 bases removed from V and 0 bases from J, the gap between germline ends came to 19 bases. The CDR3 runs to 15 residues. The CDR3 region is CSGSRRQSSSYEQYF. In DNA form, the CDR3 reads TGCAGTGGGTCGAGGCGGCAATCTAGCTCCTACGAGCAGTACTTC.

In this sample, this clonotype turned up a few times. The chain uses TRBV5-1 and TRBJ2-1; 9 nucleotides agree with TRBD2. Trimming took 3 bases from V and 8 from J; bases not matched to a gene: 9. Germline CDR1 and CDR2: SGHRS and YFSETQ. The CDR3 is 15 amino acids. Here the CDR3 DNA reads TGCGCCAGCAGCTCCGTAGCGGGAGTAAGTGATGAGCAGTTCTTC. Translating gives CASSSVAGVSDEQFF.

V usage is TRBV2 and J usage is TRBJ2-5, with 9 bases matching TRBD1. CDR3 length equals 14 residues. The junction had 7 bases not matched to a gene; V was cut back by 6 bases and J by 5 bases. In germline, CDR1 is SNHLY, CDR2 FYNNEI. For the CDR3, the DNA is TGTGCCAGCAGCAGGGACAGGGCTGTGGAGACCCAGTACTTC. It translates to CASSRDRAVETQYF.

A few counts support this clonotype. This chain uses TRBV7-2 with TRBJ1-5, with a weak D call TRBD1 (6 bases). The CDR3 sequence is 14 residues long. With 5 bases removed from V and 2 bases from J, the gap between germline ends came to 10 bases. Per germline, CDR1 SGHTA and CDR2 FQGNSA. DNA for the CDR3: TGTGCCAGCAGCCCCCGGACAGGCAATCAGCCCCAGCATTTT. Residues: CASSPRTGNQPQHF.

This clonotype was recorded at least ten times. The chain carries TRBV29-1 and TRBJ2-3, with no clear D. Deletions cut 1 base from V and 0 bases from J, with 11 bases between. CDR3 length equals 15 residues. Germline-derived CDR1 and CDR2 are SQVTM and ANQGSEA. DNA of the CDR3: TGCAGCGTTGAAGGGGCGAGCGTCAGCACAGATACGCAGTATTTT. It is translated as CSVEGASVSTDTQYF.

This clonotype was counted only a few times. The gene calls are TRBV12-3 or TRBV12-4 and TRBJ1-5; D gene ambiguous. With 3 bases removed from V and 0 bases from J, the gap between germline ends came to 9 bases. CDR3 length equals 15 residues. CDR3 in amino acids: CASSLLGISNQPQHF. In DNA form, the CDR3 reads TGTGCCAGCAGTTTGTTAGGGATTAGCAATCAGCCCCAGCATTTT.

V usage is TRBV2 and J usage is TRBJ1-2; the D is unclear. The CDR3 runs to 14 residues. CDR1 is SNHLY and CDR2 is FYNNEI in the germline V gene. Trimming pared 3 bases from V and 2 bases from J, leaving 10 bases between. This CDR3 is CASSDLAQNYGYTF. In DNA, the CDR3 is TGTGCCAGCAGTGACCTAGCACAGAACTATGGCTACACCTTC.

This clonotype was counted many times. The V gene is TRBV5-4, the J gene TRBJ2-2; D could derive from TRBD1 or TRBD2 (5 bases each). Germline V lookup: CDR1 SGHNT, CDR2 YYREEE (reference sequence). This CDR3 contains 15 residues. The V and J ends lost 4 bases and 8 bases respectively, with 18 bases between them. CDR3 in DNA: TGTGCCAGCAGCACTCTCGGGACGAGCTCTGGGGAGCTGTTTTTT. Translating gives CASSTLGTSSGELFF.

In this sample, this clonotype turned up a few times. V usage is TRBV10-3 and J usage is TRBJ2-7; D gene uncertain. The V and J ends lost 3 bases and 6 bases respectively, with 12 bases between them. This CDR3 spans 13 amino acids. Germline values: CDR1 ENHRY, CDR2 SYGVKD. The CDR3 DNA is TGTGCCATCAGTGATGATCGATCTTCCGAGCAGTACTTC. Its protein product is CAISDDRSSEQYF.

The chain is built from TRBV27 and TRBJ2-7; D possibly matches TRBD1 or TRBD2 (5 bases each). The V end lost 5 bases, the J end lost 0 bases, and 14 bases lay between the germline ends. The germline gives CDR1 MNHEY, CDR2 SMNVEV (reference sequence). The CDR3 loop spans 15 amino acids. CDR3 coding DNA: TGTGCCAGCAGTACCGGGACGGCGAGCTCCTACGAGCAGTACTTC. Translating it yields CASSTGTASSYEQYF.

The CDR3 region is CSAWRDQETQYF. The CDR3 bases are TGCAGTGCTTGGCGGGATCAAGAGACCCAGTACTTC. The chain has TRBV20-1 and TRBJ2-5, with D possibly matching TRBD2 (6 bases). V shed 5 bases and J shed 2 bases, with 9 bases lying between them. From germline, CDR1 is DFQATT and CDR2 SNEGSKA (reference sequence). The CDR3 consists of 12 residues.

A few counts support this clonotype. The chain is built from TRBV7-8 and TRBJ1-1; D uncertain. This CDR3 has 12 residues. The germline gives CDR1 SGHVS, CDR2 FQNEAQ. V lost 4 bases and J lost 10, with 13 bases in between. CDR3 sequence (DNA): TGTGCCAGCAGCTCGACCCCCGGTGTAGCTTTCTTT. This translates into CASSSTPGVAFF.

This clonotype was seen repeatedly, ten times or more. The CDR3 is CASSLEGRSSYNEQFF. CDR3 nucleotide sequence: TGCGCCAGCAGCTTAGAGGGGAGGAGCTCCTACAATGAGCAGTTCTTC. The V and J genes are TRBV5-1 and TRBJ2-1; a possible D gene is TRBD2 (6 bases). Looked up from germline, CDR1 is SGHRS and CDR2 is YFSETQ. The CDR3 covers 16 residues. Trimming pared 2 bases from V and 0 bases from J, leaving 12 bases between.

The sample holds a few counts of this clonotype. At one boundary the junction diverges from the germline segment, which might be a read error. DNA of the CDR3: TGCAGCGTCGAAGGACAGGGAGGGGTCGGAGCTTTCTTT. This codes for CSVEGQGGVGAFF. J is TRBJ1-1 and V is TRBV29-1; 8 positions agree with TRBD1. CDR1 is SQVTM, CDR2 ANQGSEA, per germline. This CDR3 has 13 residues.

In its sample, this clonotype was seen a few times. The gene calls are TRBV12-3 or TRBV12-4 and TRBJ2-7; 9 bases agree with TRBD2. This CDR3 has 14 amino acids. Trimming cost V 5 bases and J 5 bases; bases outside gene matches: 7. The CDR3 here is CASSSSGRRNEQYF. DNA of the CDR3: TGTGCCAGCAGTAGTAGCGGGAGACGGAACGAGCAGTACTTC.

The CDR3 spells CASSKTELYTGELFF. The DNA for the CDR3 is TGTGCCAGCAGCAAGACAGAATTATACACCGGGGAGCTGTTTTTT. The rearrangement joins TRBV11-2 to TRBJ2-2; D possibly corresponds to TRBD1 (5 bases). The CDR3 runs 15 residues. Deletions cut 5 bases from V and 3 bases from J, with 13 bases between. Germline V gene lookup returns CDR1 SGHAT and CDR2 FQNNGV. Supplemented by reference TRBV11-2 and TRBJ2-2, the full variable domain reads EAGVAQSPRYKIIEKRQSVAFWCNPISGHATLYWYQQILGQGPKLLIQFQNNGVVDDSQLPKDRFSAERLKGVDSTLKIQPAKLEDSAVYLCASSKTELYTGELFFGEGSRLTVL.

This clonotype was found many times. The V call is TRBV20-1, the J call TRBJ2-3; maybe TRBD2 (6 bases). V was clipped by 6 bases and J by 4 bases, with 17 bases between them. This CDR3 comprises 14 residues. The germline V gene encodes CDR1 DFQATT and CDR2 SNEGSKA (reference sequence). CDR3 sequence (DNA): TGCAGTGCGCATTTCGGGCGGGATCCAGATACGCAGTATTTT. Translating gives CSAHFGRDPDTQYF.

This clonotype was counted only a few times. The rearrangement links TRBV20-1 to TRBJ1-1, with a tentative D call TRBD1 (6 bases). Germline loops: CDR1 DFQATT, CDR2 SNEGSKA (reference sequence). The CDR3 is 12 residues long. The CDR3 nucleotides are TGCAGACTGGACAGCACAAAGCTTGAAGCTTTCTTT. As protein: CRLDSTKLEAFF.

Points on this clonotype: Being one base from a much bigger clone, this may be a read error. This chain links TRBV5-1 with TRBJ2-5; maybe TRBD2 (5 bases). This CDR3 contains 12 residues. CDR1 is SGHRS, CDR2 YFSETQ, per germline. In DNA, the CDR3 is TGCGCCAGCAGCTCCCAACTAGAGACCAAGTACTTC. Amino acids: CASSSQLETKYF.

This clonotype appeared a single time. V gene TRBV23-1 combines with J gene TRBJ2-3, with no clear D. Being an ORF, TRBV23-1 has a function that is uncertain. The CDR3 runs 18 residues. With 4 bases removed from V and 0 bases from J, the gap between germline ends came to 20 bases. CDR3 loop: CASSPHSRHTPSTDTQYF. The DNA of the CDR3 is TGCGCCAGCAGTCCCCACTCTCGACACACACCCAGCACAGATACGCAGTATTTT.